A single sample gave rise to the 10 T cell receptor beta chains below, sequenced in a study of vaccination effects on CD4 cells after COVID-19. The repertoire was sequenced with immunoSEQ multiplex PCR; TCRdb's copy has only in-frame clones and lacks some. The table lists tens of thousands of clones, under 75% of them singletons. In the ViraFEST assay, antigen-specific CD4+ clonotypes were identified by expansion after peptide-pool stimulation. The culture ran for approximately nine days before CD4+ T cells were isolated. All vaccine recipients tested negative for nucleocapsid antibodies and had never contracted SARS-CoV-2 infection. These receptors have no identified antigens. This specimen was CD4+ T cells from PBMCs cultured with SARS-CoV-2 spike peptides, taken before COVID-19 vaccination. The origin of the receptors is a human donor who received a COVID-19 vaccine.

V gene TRBV2 combines with J gene TRBJ1-2; the match to TRBD1 covers 7 bases. V gave up 8 bases and J gave up 5 bases; unmatched junction bases: 8. CDR3 length: 13 amino acids. The germline gives CDR1 SNHLY, CDR2 FYNNEI. The CDR3 reads CASGSQGGYGYTF. The DNA for the CDR3 is TGTGCCAGCGGATCTCAGGGGGGGTATGGCTACACCTTC.

The chain recombines TRBV5-1 with TRBJ2-2, with D possibly being TRBD1 (6 bases). The germline V gene encodes CDR1 SGHRS and CDR2 YFSETQ. Trimming shortened V by 2 bases and J by 6 bases, and 8 bases separated the two germline ends. The CDR3 has 13 residues. The CDR3 DNA reads as TGCGCCAGCAGCTTTACAGGGCCCGGGGAGCTGTTTTTT. Translated, it gives CASSFTGPGELFF.

V gene TRBV6-5 combines with J gene TRBJ2-7, with D unresolved. The CDR3 has 14 amino acids. Looked up from germline, CDR1 is MNHEY and CDR2 is SVGAGI. With 6 bases removed from V and 6 bases from J, the gap between germline ends came to 18 bases. The CDR3 DNA reads as TGTGCCAGCAGCGACAAGCGTAAAACCGGCGAGCAGTACTTC. Translating gives CASSDKRKTGEQYF.

The J gene is TRBJ1-2, the V gene TRBV4-3; D remains ambiguous. This CDR3 is 14 amino acids long. Trimming took 0 bases from V and 2 from J, leaving 7 bases between them. Germline CDR1 reads LGHNA; CDR2 reads YSLEER. DNA for the CDR3: TGCGCCAGCAGCCAAGATGGGTCCAACTATGGCTACACCTTC. Translated, it gives CASSQDGSNYGYTF.

This clone was counted between two and nine times. This chain links TRBV7-2 with TRBJ2-7; possibly TRBD1 or TRBD2 for D (6 bases each). CDR1 is SGHTA, CDR2 FQGNSA, per germline. This CDR3 comprises 13 residues. Trimming took off 2 bases at V and 5 bases at J, with 10 bases between the two ends. The CDR3 loop reads CASSLRGAHEQYF. CDR3 in DNA: TGTGCCAGCAGCTTAAGGGGGGCTCACGAGCAGTACTTC.

The chain recombines TRBV2 with TRBJ1-1; TRBD1 agrees at 8 bases. The CDR3 spans 13 residues. Unmatched junction bases numbered 4, after V lost 6 bases and J lost 4 bases. Germline V lookup: CDR1 SNHLY, CDR2 FYNNEI. This chain's CDR3 is CASRDRVITEAFF. CDR3 sequence (DNA): TGTGCCAGCAGGGACAGGGTAATCACTGAAGCTTTCTTT.

CDR3 DNA sequence: TGTGCCAGCAGCCCTGGGACGGGAGGCTATGGCTACACCTTC. This translates into CASSPGTGGYGYTF. The rearrangement uses TRBV7-9 and TRBJ1-2; tentatively, D is TRBD1 (5 bases). The CDR3 covers 14 residues. Trimming left V 5 bases short and J 4 bases short, with 14 bases between. Germline CDR1 SEHNR, CDR2 FQNEAQ (reference sequence).

V is TRBV6-5 and J is TRBJ1-1; the match to TRBD1 covers 7 bases. Germline V gene sequence: CDR1 MNHEY, CDR2 SVGAGI. J was trimmed by 5 bases and V by 5 bases; bases with no gene match: 8. The CDR3 consists of 14 residues. This CDR3 is CASSNRQGKTEAFF. The CDR3 nucleotides read TGTGCCAGCAGTAATCGACAGGGAAAGACTGAAGCTTTCTTT.

The V call is TRBV5-4, the J call TRBJ2-3; D might be TRBD1 or TRBD2, each matching 6 bases. The CDR3 contains 16 residues. V was clipped by 4 bases and J by 4 bases, with 19 bases between them. From germline, CDR1 is SGHNT and CDR2 YYREEE (reference sequence). CDR3 bases: TGTGCCAGCAGCCTCGGTGGGGGGCCCTTCCCAGATACGCAGTATTTT. Protein: CASSLGGGPFPDTQYF.

Details on this clone: Its ends do not fully match the called genes, so a read error is possible. The chain joins TRBV7-7 to TRBJ2-5, with TRBD2 matching 10 bases. The CDR3 is 15 amino acids. Germline loops: CDR1 SSHAT, CDR2 FNYEAQ (reference sequence). This CDR3 is CASSFSGGQGETQYF. The CDR3 DNA reads TGTGCTAGCAGCTTTAGCGGGGGGCAGGGAGAGACCCAGTACTTC. The complete variable domain, with remaining parts taken from reference TRBV7-7 and TRBJ2-5, reads GAGVSQSPRYKVTKRGQDVTLRCDPISSHATLYWYQQALGQGPEFLTYFNYEAQPDKSGLPSDRFSAERPEGSISTLTIQRTEQRDSAMYRCASSFSGGQGETQYFGPGTRLLVL.